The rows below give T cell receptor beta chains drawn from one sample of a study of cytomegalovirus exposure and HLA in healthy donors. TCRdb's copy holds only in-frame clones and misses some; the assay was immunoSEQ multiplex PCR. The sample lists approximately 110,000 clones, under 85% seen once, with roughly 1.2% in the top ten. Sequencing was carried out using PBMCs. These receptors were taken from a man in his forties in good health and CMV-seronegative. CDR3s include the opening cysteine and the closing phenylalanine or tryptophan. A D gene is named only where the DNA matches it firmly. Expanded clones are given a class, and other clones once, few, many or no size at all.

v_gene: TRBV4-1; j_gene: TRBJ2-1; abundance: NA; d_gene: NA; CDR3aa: CASSQLSGPYNEQFF; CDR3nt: TGCGCCAGCAGCCAACTTAGCGGTCCCTACAATGAGCAGTTCTTC
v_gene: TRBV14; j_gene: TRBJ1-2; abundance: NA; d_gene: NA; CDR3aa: CASSQEAGTLGKQAGYTF; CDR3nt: TGTGCCAGCAGCCAAGAAGCGGGGACCCTCGGTAAACAGGCGGGCTACACCTTC
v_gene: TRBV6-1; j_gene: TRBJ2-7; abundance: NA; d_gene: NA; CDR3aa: CASSEYSKRSYEQYF; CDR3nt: TGTGCCAGCAGTGAATACAGTAAAAGATCCTACGAGCAGTACTTC
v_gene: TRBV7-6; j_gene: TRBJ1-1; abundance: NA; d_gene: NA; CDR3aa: CASSLWGEGVNTEAFF; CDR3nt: TGTGCCAGCAGCTTATGGGGGGAGGGAGTGAACACTGAAGCTTTCTTT
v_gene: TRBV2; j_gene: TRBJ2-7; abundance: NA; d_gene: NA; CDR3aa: CASSYRALLSYEQYF; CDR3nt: TGTGCCAGCAGTTACAGGGCTTTACTCTCCTACGAGCAGTACTTC
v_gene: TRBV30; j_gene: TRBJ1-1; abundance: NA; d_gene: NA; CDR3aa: CAWDEIATENTEAFF; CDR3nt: TGTGCCTGGGACGAAATTGCGACTGAGAACACTGAAGCTTTCTTT
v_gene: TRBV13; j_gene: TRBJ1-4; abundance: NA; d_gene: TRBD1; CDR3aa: CASSSPGQGPNEKLFF; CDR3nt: TGTGCCAGCAGCTCGCCGGGACAGGGACCTAATGAAAAACTGTTTTTT
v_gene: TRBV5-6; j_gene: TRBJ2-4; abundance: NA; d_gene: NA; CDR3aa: CASSSLGLPRDIQYF; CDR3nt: TGTGCCAGCAGCTCCTTGGGACTCCCGAGGGACATTCAGTACTTC
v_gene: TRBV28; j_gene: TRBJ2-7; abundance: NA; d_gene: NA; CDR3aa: CASSDDNFPYEQYF; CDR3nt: TGTGCCAGCAGTGACGACAACTTCCCCTACGAGCAGTACTTC
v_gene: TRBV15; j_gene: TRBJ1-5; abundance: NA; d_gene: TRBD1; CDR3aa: CATSSGQGDSNQPQHF; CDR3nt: TGTGCCACCAGCAGTGGACAGGGAGATAGCAATCAGCCCCAGCATTTT
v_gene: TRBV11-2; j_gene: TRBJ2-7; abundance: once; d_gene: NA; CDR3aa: CASSLARRDEQYF; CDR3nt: TGTGCCAGCAGCTTAGCCCGGAGAGACGAGCAGTACTTC
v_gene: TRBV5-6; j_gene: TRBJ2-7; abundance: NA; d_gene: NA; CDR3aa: CAGKIYGEGNYEQYF; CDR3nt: TGTGCGGGGAAAATCTACGGGGAAGGGAACTACGAGCAGTACTTC
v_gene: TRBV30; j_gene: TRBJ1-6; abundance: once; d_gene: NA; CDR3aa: CAWTFSYNSPLHF; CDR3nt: TGTGCCTGGACCTTTTCCTATAATTCACCCCTCCACTTT
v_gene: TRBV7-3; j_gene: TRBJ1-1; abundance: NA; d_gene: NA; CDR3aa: CASSLWVRTEAFF; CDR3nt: TGTGCCAGCAGCTTATGGGTGCGGACTGAAGCTTTCTTT
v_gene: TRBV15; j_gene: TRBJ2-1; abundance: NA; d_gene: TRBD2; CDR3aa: CATSREAGVVDEQFF; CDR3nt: TGTGCCACCAGCAGAGAAGCGGGAGTAGTCGATGAGCAGTTCTTC
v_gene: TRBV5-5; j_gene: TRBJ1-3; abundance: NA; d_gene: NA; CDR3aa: CASSLAPRGGQNTIYF; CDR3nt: TGTGCCAGCAGCTTGGCACCTCGGGGAGGCCAAAACACCATATATTTT
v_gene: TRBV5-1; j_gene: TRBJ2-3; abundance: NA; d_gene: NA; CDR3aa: CASTLGTSTDTQYF; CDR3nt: TGCGCCAGTACACTGGGGACTAGCACAGATACGCAGTATTTT
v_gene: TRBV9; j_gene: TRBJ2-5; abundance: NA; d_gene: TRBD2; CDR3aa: CASSAPTSGGDLETQYF; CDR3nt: TGTGCCAGCAGCGCGCCGACTAGCGGGGGGGATCTGGAGACCCAGTACTTC
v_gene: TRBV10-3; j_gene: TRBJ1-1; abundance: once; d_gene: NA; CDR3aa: CAISESGLVGRIDTEAFF; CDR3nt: TGTGCCATCAGTGAGTCGGGTTTGGTGGGGAGGATTGACACTGAAGCTTTCTTT
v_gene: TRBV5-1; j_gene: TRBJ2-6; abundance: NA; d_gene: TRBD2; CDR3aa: CASSSGLAGYFPGGANVLTF; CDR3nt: TGCGCCAGCAGCTCCGGACTAGCGGGATATTTTCCGGGAGGGGCCAACGTCCTGACTTTC
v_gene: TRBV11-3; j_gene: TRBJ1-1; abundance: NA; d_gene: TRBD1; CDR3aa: CASSSHRGNTEAFF; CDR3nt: TGTGCCAGCAGCTCGCACAGGGGGAACACTGAAGCTTTCTTT
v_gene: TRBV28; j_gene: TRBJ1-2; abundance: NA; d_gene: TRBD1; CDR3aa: CASRVLVQGSDYTF; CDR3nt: TGTGCCAGCAGGGTCCTGGTACAGGGGTCGGACTACACCTTC
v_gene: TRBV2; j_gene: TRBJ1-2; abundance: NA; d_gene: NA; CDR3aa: CASSESGILYYGYTF; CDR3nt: TGTGCCAGCAGTGAATCCGGGATTCTATATTATGGCTACACCTTC
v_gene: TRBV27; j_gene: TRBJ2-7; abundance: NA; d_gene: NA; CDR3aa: CASSLGTPPHEQYF; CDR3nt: TGTGCCAGCAGTTTAGGGACTCCTCCCCACGAGCAGTACTTC
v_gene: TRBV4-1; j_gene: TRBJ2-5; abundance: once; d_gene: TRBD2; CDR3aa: CASSQGELAGSGTQYF; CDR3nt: TGCGCCAGCAGCCAAGGAGAACTAGCGGGAAGCGGGACCCAGTACTTC
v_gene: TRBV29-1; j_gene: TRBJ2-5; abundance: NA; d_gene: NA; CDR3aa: CSVVGGAQYF; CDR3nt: TGCAGCGTCGTCGGAGGCGCCCAGTACTTC
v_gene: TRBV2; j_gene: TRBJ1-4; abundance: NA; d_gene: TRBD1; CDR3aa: CASSASGTDYEKLFF; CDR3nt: TGTGCCAGCAGCGCAAGTGGGACAGATTATGAAAAACTGTTTTTT
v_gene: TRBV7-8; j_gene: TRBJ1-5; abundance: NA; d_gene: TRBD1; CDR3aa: CASSFLERGLSGNQPQHF; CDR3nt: TGTGCCAGCAGCTTCCTCGAGAGGGGGCTTTCGGGCAATCAGCCCCAGCATTTT
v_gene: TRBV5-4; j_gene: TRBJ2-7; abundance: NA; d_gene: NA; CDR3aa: CASSPELAWPEQYF; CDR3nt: TGTGCCAGCAGCCCTGAACTAGCATGGCCCGAGCAGTACTTC
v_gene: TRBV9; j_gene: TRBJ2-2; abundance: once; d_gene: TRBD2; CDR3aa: CASSVVSGIVGELFF; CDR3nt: TGTGCCAGCAGCGTAGTAAGCGGGATAGTCGGGGAGCTGTTTTTT
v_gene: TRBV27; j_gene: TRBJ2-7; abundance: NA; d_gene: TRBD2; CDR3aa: CASSSRLALSYEQYF; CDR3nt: TGTGCCAGCAGTTCCAGACTAGCGCTCTCCTACGAGCAGTACTTC
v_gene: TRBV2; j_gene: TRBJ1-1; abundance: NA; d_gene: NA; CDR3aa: CASTLTVNTEAFF; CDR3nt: TGTGCCAGCACATTGACAGTGAACACTGAAGCTTTCTTT
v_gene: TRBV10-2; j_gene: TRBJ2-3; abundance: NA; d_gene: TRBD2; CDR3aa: CASSESGLAVGADTQYF; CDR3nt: TGCGCCAGCAGTGAGTCGGGACTAGCGGTAGGGGCAGATACGCAGTATTTT
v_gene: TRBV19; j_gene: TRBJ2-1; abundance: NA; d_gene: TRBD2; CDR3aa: CASSPWTSGRNEQFF; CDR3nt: TGTGCCAGTAGTCCGTGGACTAGCGGGAGGAATGAGCAGTTCTTC
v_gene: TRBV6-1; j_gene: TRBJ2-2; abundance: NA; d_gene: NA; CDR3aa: CASRTGRANTGELFF; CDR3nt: TGTGCCAGCAGGACTGGCAGGGCAAACACCGGGGAGCTGTTTTTT
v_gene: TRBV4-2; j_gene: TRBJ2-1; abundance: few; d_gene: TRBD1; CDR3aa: CASSQGGQGQYNEQFF; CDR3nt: TGTGCCAGCAGCCAGGGGGGACAGGGCCAGTACAATGAGCAGTTCTTC
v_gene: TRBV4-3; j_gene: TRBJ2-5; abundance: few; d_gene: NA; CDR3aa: CASSHNYGTMETQYF; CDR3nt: TGCGCCAGCAGCCACAATTACGGGACAATGGAGACCCAGTACTTC
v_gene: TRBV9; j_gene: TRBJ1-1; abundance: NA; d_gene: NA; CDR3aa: CASSVEGDGAEAFF; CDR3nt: TGTGCCAGCAGCGTAGAGGGGGACGGGGCTGAAGCTTTCTTT
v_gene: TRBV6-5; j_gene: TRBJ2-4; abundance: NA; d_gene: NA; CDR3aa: CASSNTGFQYF; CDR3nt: TGTGCCAGCAGTAACACAGGGTTTCAGTACTTC
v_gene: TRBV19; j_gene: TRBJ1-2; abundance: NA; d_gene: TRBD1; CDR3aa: CASTPGQHNYGYTF; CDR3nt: TGTGCCAGTACCCCGGGACAGCATAACTATGGCTACACCTTC
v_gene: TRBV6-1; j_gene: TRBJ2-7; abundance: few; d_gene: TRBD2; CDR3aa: CASSPWGGEQYF; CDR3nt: TGTGCCAGCAGCCCTTGGGGGGGCGAGCAGTACTTC
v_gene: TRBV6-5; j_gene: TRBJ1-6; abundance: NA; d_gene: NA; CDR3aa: CASSPRSAPLHF; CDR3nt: TGTGCCAGCAGTCCCCGATCTGCGCCCCTCCACTTT
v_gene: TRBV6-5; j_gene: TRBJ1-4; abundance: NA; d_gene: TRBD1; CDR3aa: CASRRGTDEKLFF; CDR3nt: TGTGCCAGCAGGAGGGGGACAGATGAAAAACTGTTTTTT
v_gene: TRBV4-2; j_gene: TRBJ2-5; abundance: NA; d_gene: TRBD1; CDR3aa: CASSLRPQRDRVWETQYF; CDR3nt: TGTGCCAGCAGCCTCCGTCCCCAGAGGGACAGGGTTTGGGAGACCCAGTACTTC
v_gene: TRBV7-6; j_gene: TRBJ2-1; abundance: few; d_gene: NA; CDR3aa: CASSPTVSSYNEQFF; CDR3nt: TGTGCCAGCAGCCCGACAGTTAGCTCCTACAATGAGCAGTTCTTC
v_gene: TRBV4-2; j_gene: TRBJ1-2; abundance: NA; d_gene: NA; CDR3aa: CASSQEVGGYGYTF; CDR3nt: TGTGCCAGCAGCCAAGAAGTGGGGGGCTATGGCTACACCTTC
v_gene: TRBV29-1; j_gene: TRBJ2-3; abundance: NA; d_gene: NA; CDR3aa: CSVDRPPGADTQYF; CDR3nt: TGCAGCGTTGACCGCCCCCCGGGAGCAGATACGCAGTATTTT
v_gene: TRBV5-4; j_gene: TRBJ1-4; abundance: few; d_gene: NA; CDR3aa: CASSYKGVGNEKLFF; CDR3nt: TGTGCCAGCAGCTACAAGGGGGTGGGTAATGAAAAACTGTTTTTT
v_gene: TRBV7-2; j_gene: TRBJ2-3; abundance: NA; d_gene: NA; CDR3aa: CASSSQGLGTDTQYF; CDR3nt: TGTGCCAGCAGCTCACAGGGTCTGGGCACAGATACGCAGTATTTT
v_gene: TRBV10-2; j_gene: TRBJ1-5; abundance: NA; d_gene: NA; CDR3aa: CASSESGGSGYQPQHF; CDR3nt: TGCGCCAGCAGTGAGTCGGGCGGGAGCGGATATCAGCCCCAGCATTTT
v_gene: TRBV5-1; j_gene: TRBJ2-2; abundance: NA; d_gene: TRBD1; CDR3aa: CASSPGQGRDTGELFF; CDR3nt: TGCGCCAGCAGCCCTGGACAGGGTAGGGACACCGGGGAGCTGTTTTTT
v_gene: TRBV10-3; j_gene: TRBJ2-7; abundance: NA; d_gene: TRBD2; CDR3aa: CAISGGGLAGTYEQYF; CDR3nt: TGTGCCATCAGTGGGGGCGGTCTAGCGGGGACCTACGAGCAGTACTTC
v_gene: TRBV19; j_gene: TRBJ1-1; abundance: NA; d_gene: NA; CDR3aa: CASKAGPNTEAFF; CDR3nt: TGTGCCAGTAAGGCAGGGCCGAACACTGAAGCTTTCTTT